This T cell receptor (beta chain) emerged from a study of long-term antiretroviral therapy in people with HIV. The libraries were made with immunoSEQ v3.0 at survey level. Clones were read by immunoSEQ multiplex PCR, and TCRdb kept only the in-frame ones, dropping some. This sample has 15,000 or so clones; about 95% occur once, and the top ten carry 3.5% to 5.5%. There are 15 residues in the CDR3. Between the trimmed V and J ends, which lost 2 bases and 0 bases, there was a span of 10 bases. In germline, CDR1 is MNHEY, CDR2 SMNVEV (reference sequence). V gene TRBV27 combines with J gene TRBJ1-2; a weak D match, TRBD1 (6 bases). The sequences come from unsorted PBMCs, collected roughly 6.4 years after starting antiretroviral therapy. The origin of this receptor is a woman in her fifties or sixties with HIV. The CDR3 spells CASSLTGLSNYGYTF. Here the CDR3 DNA reads TGTGCCAGCAGTTTAACAGGGCTATCTAACTATGGCTACACCTTC.